What follows are 30 T cell receptor beta chains derived from one specimen sequenced in a study of blood T cell repertoires in COVID-19. Profiling relied on immunoSEQ multiplex PCR, and the TCRdb table lists in-frame clones only, not all of them. This repertoire shows around 310,000 clones, just under 90% found once; its top ten account for about 9.4%. Specimen: PBMCs or T cells enriched from blood (not recorded which). The source of these receptors is a woman in her twenties or thirties who had recovered from COVID-19.

The chain has TRBV29-1 and TRBJ1-1; D remains unclear. The ends were cut back, 7 bases at V and 0 bases at J, with 12 bases in the middle. The CDR3 extends over 13 amino acids. Germline V CDR1 and CDR2: SQVTM, ANQGSEA. CDR3 DNA: TGCAGCGCCTCCGTCAACATGAACACTGAAGCTTTCTTT. This codes for CSASVNMNTEAFF. Using reference TRBV29-1 and TRBJ1-1 for the parts outside the CDR3, the full variable domain is SAVISQKPSRDICQRGTSLTIQCQVDSQVTMMFWYRQQPGQSLTLIATANQGSEATYESGFVIDKFPISRPNLTFSTLTVSNMSPEDSSIYLCSASVNMNTEAFFGQGTRLTVV.

V usage is TRBV7-9 and J usage is TRBJ1-4; D remains unclear. CDR3 length equals 14 residues. V lost 2 bases and J lost 5, with 9 bases in between. Germline V gene sequence: CDR1 SEHNR, CDR2 FQNEAQ (reference sequence). The CDR3 loop is CASSLTGENEKLFF. Here the CDR3 DNA reads TGTGCCAGCAGCTTAACCGGGGAAAATGAAAAACTGTTTTTT.

The chain links TRBV28 to TRBJ2-7; the D gene is possibly TRBD1 (5 bases). The V end lost 5 bases, the J end lost 3 bases, and 17 bases lay between the germline ends. Germline CDR1 and CDR2: MDHEN and SYDVKM. This CDR3 has 15 amino acids. The CDR3 DNA follows: TGTGCCAGCAGTCTAAACAGGCCACCTCGCTACGAGCAGTACTTC. As protein: CASSLNRPPRYEQYF.

This chain uses TRBV6-5 with TRBJ2-7; TRBD2 matches 10 bases. After removal of 5 bases from V and 3 bases from J, the junction contained 4 bases not matched to a gene. Per the germline V gene, CDR1 is MNHEY and CDR2 is SVGAGI. The CDR3 is 14 amino acids. The CDR3 reads CASSSGRDYYEQYF. The CDR3 DNA reads TGTGCCAGCAGTAGCGGGAGGGATTACTACGAGCAGTACTTC.

The chain combines TRBV3-1 (or the pseudogene TRBV3-2) with TRBJ1-1; D uncertain. Germline CDR1 and CDR2: LGHDT and YNNKEL (reference sequence). This CDR3 contains 14 residues. Trimming took off 1 base at V and 0 bases at J, with 6 bases between the two ends. CDR3 loop: CASSQAQLNTEAFF. CDR3 DNA: TGTGCCAGCAGCCAAGCACAGCTGAACACTGAAGCTTTCTTT.

The V gene is TRBV5-1, the J gene TRBJ2-1, with 11 bases that match TRBD2. CDR1 and CDR2 from the germline V gene are SGHRS and YFSETQ. With 0 bases clipped from V and 0 bases from J, the junction kept 5 bases outside the gene matches. The CDR3 spans 18 residues. The CDR3 loop is CASSLGASGRSSYNEQFF. Here the CDR3 DNA reads TGCGCCAGCAGCTTGGGGGCTAGCGGGAGGAGCTCCTACAATGAGCAGTTCTTC.

The rearrangement uses TRBV4-3 and TRBJ2-3, with 8 bases that match TRBD2. Germline V lookup: CDR1 LGHNA, CDR2 YSLEER. Losses at the gene ends were 0 bases for V and 5 bases for J; bases not matched to a gene: 7. The CDR3 spans 16 residues. The CDR3 DNA reads as TGCGCCAGCAGCCAAGAACCAGCGGGAGCGATAGATACGCAGTATTTT. Translating it yields CASSQEPAGAIDTQYF.

The chain has TRBV12-5 and TRBJ2-1; tentatively, D is TRBD2 (5 bases). Trimming cost V 6 bases and J 3 bases, with 12 bases left between them. Germline V gene data show CDR1 as LGHNT and CDR2 as FRNRAP. This CDR3 has 14 residues. CDR3 amino acids: CASGPTGNYNEQFF. CDR3 nucleotides: TGTGCTAGTGGCCCTACCGGGAACTACAATGAGCAGTTCTTC. The whole variable domain, remainder taken from reference TRBV12-5 and TRBJ2-1, is DARVTQTPRHKVTEMGQEVTMRCQPILGHNTVFWYRQTMMQGLELLAYFRNRAPLDDSGMPKDRFSAEMPDATLATLKIQPSEPRDSAVYFCASGPTGNYNEQFFGPGTRLTVL.

The V gene is TRBV2, the J gene TRBJ2-1; D is perhaps TRBD2 (6 bases). The CDR3 loop spans 17 amino acids. Germline V lookup: CDR1 SNHLY, CDR2 FYNNEI. Trimming stripped 0 bases from V and 15 bases from J, with 27 bases between. This CDR3 is CASSEAVESARDSTGFF. The CDR3 DNA follows: TGTGCCAGCAGTGAAGCAGTTGAATCCGCGAGGGACTCTACAGGGTTCTTC.

This rearrangement joins TRBV5-4 to TRBJ2-3; 10 nucleotides agree with TRBD1. Losses at the gene ends were 4 bases for V and 2 bases for J; bases not matched to a gene: 13. CDR1 and CDR2 from the germline V gene are SGHNT and YYREEE (reference sequence). CDR3 length equals 18 residues. CDR3 coding DNA: TGTGCCAGCAGCCTGACCTTGACGGGGACAGGGGACACAGATACGCAGTATTTT. Translated: CASSLTLTGTGDTDTQYF.

This rearrangement joins TRBV7-9 to TRBJ2-7; 12 positions agree with TRBD2. The CDR3 runs to 17 residues. Germline-derived CDR1 and CDR2 are SEHNR and FQNEAQ (reference sequence). The V gene end was trimmed by 5 bases and the J gene end by 1 base; junction bases not matched to a gene: 9. The CDR3, as DNA: TGTGCCAGCAGCCCCGGACTAGCGGGAAGACGGTCCTACGAGCAGTACTTC. It is translated as CASSPGLAGRRSYEQYF.

The V and J genes are TRBV5-1 and TRBJ1-5, with 7 bases matching TRBD1. Germline loops: CDR1 SGHRS, CDR2 YFSETQ. Trimming removed 4 bases from V and 5 bases from J; junction bases left unmatched: 6. This CDR3 contains 14 residues. CDR3 protein: CASSPGTDDQPQHF. In DNA, the CDR3 is TGCGCCAGCAGCCCGGGGACAGATGATCAGCCCCAGCATTTT.

The CDR3 region has the DNA TGTGCCAGCAGTTTATCTTCTCAGGGGGCGGTGAACACTGAAGCTTTCTTT. Its protein product is CASSLSSQGAVNTEAFF. The J gene is TRBJ1-1, the V gene TRBV27; 8 positions match TRBD1. V shed 0 bases and J 0 bases; nucleotides not matched to a gene: 6. This CDR3 comprises 17 residues. Per germline, CDR1 MNHEY and CDR2 SMNVEV (reference sequence).

This clone came up a few times. The chain links TRBV11-2 to TRBJ2-7; D remains ambiguous. The CDR3 has 15 residues. Looked up from germline, CDR1 is SGHAT and CDR2 is FQNNGV. Trimming cost V 4 bases and J 1 base, with 14 bases left between them. CDR3 residues: CASSSTPPTSYEQYF. The CDR3 bases are TGTGCCAGCAGCTCCACCCCTCCGACTTCCTACGAGCAGTACTTC.

This clone was found once. V usage is TRBV3-1 (or the pseudogene TRBV3-2) and J usage is TRBJ2-7; D is possibly TRBD2 (5 bases). V dropped 0 bases and J dropped 3 bases, with 12 bases sitting between them. Per germline, CDR1 LGHDT and CDR2 YNNKEL (reference sequence). The CDR3 runs 15 residues. DNA for the CDR3: TGTGCCAGCAGCCAAGACATCGGGATCGGCTACGAGCAGTACTTC. Translated: CASSQDIGIGYEQYF.

The chain has TRBV11-2 and TRBJ2-7; the match to TRBD1 covers 7 bases. Germline CDR1 is SGHAT and CDR2 is FQNNGV. J gave up 9 bases and V 5 bases, and 7 bases lay outside the gene matches. This CDR3 is 12 amino acids long. DNA of the CDR3: TGTGCCAGCAGCCCCGACAGGGTTGGGCAGTACTTC. This codes for CASSPDRVGQYF.

This clone came up a few times. The chain carries TRBV7-8 and TRBJ1-2; 8 nucleotides align to TRBD1. V trimming: 5 bases; J trimming: 1 base; junction bases outside the gene matches: 3. CDR3 size: 14 residues. Germline V gene data show CDR1 as SGHVS and CDR2 as FQNEAQ. The CDR3, as DNA: TGTGCCAGCAGCGTGGACAGGGTTAACTATGGCTACACCTTC. It is translated as CASSVDRVNYGYTF.

The CDR3 nucleotides are TGCGCCAGCAGCTTGGCCGAGGCCGCAGAGCACTATGGCTACACCTTC. This sequence encodes CASSLAEAAEHYGYTF. This sequence joins TRBV5-1 and TRBJ1-2; D ambiguous. Germline loops: CDR1 SGHRS, CDR2 YFSETQ. Trimming removed 0 bases at V and 3 bases at J, with 15 bases between. The CDR3 is 16 residues long. Using reference TRBV5-1 and TRBJ1-2 for the parts outside the CDR3, the full variable domain is KAGVTQTPRYLIKTRGQQVTLSCSPISGHRSVSWYQQTPGQGLQFLFEYFSETQRNKGNFPGRFSGRQFSNSRSEMNVSTLELGDSALYLCASSLAEAAEHYGYTFGSGTRLTVV.

The J gene is TRBJ1-2, the V gene TRBV4-3; no firm D call. Germline V gene sequence: CDR1 LGHNA, CDR2 YSLEER. Trimming stripped 0 bases from V and 3 bases from J, with 17 bases between. The CDR3 consists of 17 residues. The CDR3 coding sequence is TGCGCCAGCAGCCAAGATCACCATAGGCAGACTGACTATGGCTACACCTTC. This codes for CASSQDHHRQTDYGYTF.

This clone was observed a single time. The genes are TRBV10-3 and TRBJ1-5; 9 bases are a match to TRBD1. The germline V gene has CDR1 ENHRY and CDR2 SYGVKD. The CDR3 consists of 14 residues. V gave up 10 bases and J gave up 3 bases; unmatched junction bases: 7. CDR3 sequence (DNA): TGTGCCACTGCAGGACAGGGGACCAATCAGCCCCAGCATTTT. Encoded protein: CATAGQGTNQPQHF.

This clone was seen just once. The chain uses TRBV19 and TRBJ2-1; 9 bases match TRBD1. The germline gives CDR1 LNHDA, CDR2 SQIVND (reference sequence). The CDR3 sequence is 17 residues long. Trimming at V came to 4 bases and at J to 7 bases, leaving 14 bases not matched to a gene. The CDR3 protein is CASSTLYKGQGGNEQFF. The CDR3 nucleotides are TGTGCCAGTAGTACCCTTTATAAGGGACAGGGAGGTAATGAGCAGTTCTTC.

V usage is TRBV6-5 and J usage is TRBJ1-2, with 9 positions matching TRBD1. The CDR3 is 15 amino acids. Germline trimming cut 3 bases from V and 7 bases from J; bases unmatched to any gene: 9. The V gene's germline CDR1 is MNHEY and CDR2 SVGAGI. For the CDR3, the DNA is TGTGCCAGCAGTTATTCGGCGGGACAGGGTCGTGGCTACACCTTC. Its translation is CASSYSAGQGRGYTF.

This clone was seen only once. The rearrangement joins TRBV4-1 to TRBJ1-6, with D possibly TRBD1 on 6 matching bases. This CDR3 has 15 amino acids. V was shortened by 7 bases and J by 6 bases, with 16 bases between the two germline ends. Germline CDR1 reads MGHRA; CDR2 reads YSYEKL. The CDR3 DNA reads TGCGCCAGCACCCGAGAGGGGGGTAGTAATTCACCCCTCCACTTT. The encoded protein is CASTREGGSNSPLHF.

This clone came up once. This chain uses TRBV5-1 with TRBJ2-2; TRBD2 matches at 12 bases. The CDR3 is 16 residues long. Germline V CDR1 and CDR2: SGHRS, YFSETQ. Trimming at V came to 1 base and at J to 4 bases, leaving 2 bases not matched to a gene. CDR3 sequence: CASSLTSGRSTGELFF. The CDR3 nucleotides are TGCGCCAGCAGCTTGACTAGCGGGAGGTCCACCGGGGAGCTGTTTTTT.

This rearrangement joins TRBV12-3 or TRBV12-4 to TRBJ1-2; 7 bases match TRBD1. The junction had 5 bases not matched to a gene; V was cut back by 6 bases and J by 4 bases. CDR3 length: 13 residues. The CDR3 nucleotides are TGTGCCAGCAGGGGGGACAGCCTCTATGGCTACACCTTC. It translates to CASRGDSLYGYTF.

This chain links TRBV11-2 with TRBJ2-1; 8 nucleotides agree with TRBD2. This CDR3 has 15 residues. Germline CDR1 is SGHAT and CDR2 is FQNNGV. The ends lost 5 bases at V and 8 bases at J; junction bases unmatched: 11. The CDR3 region is CASSPKREIDHEQFF. The CDR3 DNA follows: TGTGCCAGCAGCCCCAAGCGGGAGATAGACCATGAGCAGTTCTTC.

In its sample, this clone was seen once. The chain is built from TRBV30 and TRBJ2-7; TRBD1 might be the D (8 bases). Germline V gene sequence: CDR1 GTSNPN, CDR2 SVGIG (reference sequence). The germline V and J ends were trimmed by 3 bases and 4 bases, with 22 bases remaining between them. The CDR3 spans 16 residues. Here the CDR3 reads CAWSGGPRQGAYEQYF. For the CDR3, the DNA is TGTGCCTGGAGCGGGGGGCCCCGTCAGGGGGCGTACGAGCAGTACTTC. Variable domain in full (rest from reference TRBV30 and TRBJ2-7): SQTIHQWPATLVQPVGSPLSLECTVEGTSNPNLYWYRQAAGRGLQLLFYSVGIGQISSEVPQNLSASRPQDRQFILSSKKLLLSDSGFYLCAWSGGPRQGAYEQYFGPGTRLTVT.

This chain joins TRBV2 and TRBJ2-5, with 8 bases fitting TRBD2. CDR3 size: 13 residues. J lost 1 base, V lost 6 bases, and 1 base had no gene match. Germline V gene data show CDR1 as SNHLY and CDR2 as FYNNEI. CDR3 sequence (DNA): TGTGCCAGCAGGGGGACTAGCCAAGAGACCCAGTACTTC. It specifies CASRGTSQETQYF.

The rearrangement uses TRBV6-5 and TRBJ2-7, with D tentatively TRBD1 (6 bases). Per germline, CDR1 MNHEY and CDR2 SVGAGI. The CDR3 spans 13 residues. V shed 6 bases and J shed 2 bases, with 11 bases lying between them. The CDR3 here is CASSRDKAYEQYF. CDR3 DNA: TGTGCCAGCAGCCGGGACAAAGCCTACGAGCAGTACTTC.

This clone was counted a single time. This chain joins TRBV30 and TRBJ1-2; D not certain. This CDR3 has 14 amino acids. Germline V gives CDR1 GTSNPN, CDR2 SVGIG (reference sequence). Between the trimmed V and J ends, which lost 3 bases and 6 bases, there was a span of 17 bases. The CDR3 sequence: CAWRRLPGGHGYTF. The DNA of the CDR3 is TGTGCCTGGAGAAGACTCCCGGGTGGCCATGGCTACACCTTC.